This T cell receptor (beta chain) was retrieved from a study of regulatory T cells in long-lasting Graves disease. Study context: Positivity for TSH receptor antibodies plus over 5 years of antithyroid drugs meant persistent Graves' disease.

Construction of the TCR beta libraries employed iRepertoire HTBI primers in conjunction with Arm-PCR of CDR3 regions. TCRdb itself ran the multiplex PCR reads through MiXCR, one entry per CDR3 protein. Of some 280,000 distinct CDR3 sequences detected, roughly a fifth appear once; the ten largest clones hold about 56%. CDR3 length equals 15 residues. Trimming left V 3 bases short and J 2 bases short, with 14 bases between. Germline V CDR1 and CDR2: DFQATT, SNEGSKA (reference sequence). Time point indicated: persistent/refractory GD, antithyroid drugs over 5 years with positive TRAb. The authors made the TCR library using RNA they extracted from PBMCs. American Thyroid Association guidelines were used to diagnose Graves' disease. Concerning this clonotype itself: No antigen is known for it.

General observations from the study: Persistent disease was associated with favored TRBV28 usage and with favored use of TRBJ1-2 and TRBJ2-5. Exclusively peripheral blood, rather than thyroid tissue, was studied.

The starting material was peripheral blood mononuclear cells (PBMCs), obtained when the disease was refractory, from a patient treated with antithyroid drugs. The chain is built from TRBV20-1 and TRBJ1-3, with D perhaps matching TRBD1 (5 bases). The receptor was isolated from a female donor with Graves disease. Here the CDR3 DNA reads TGCAGTGCTAGTAGTTCAGGGATCACTGGAAACACCATATATTTT. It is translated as CSASSSGITGNTIYF.